Shown below are 13 T cell receptor beta chains from a single sample sequenced in a study of technical replicates of blood from several donors. Measured with immunoSEQ multiplex PCR; TCRdb has only the in-frame clones, and not every one. The table records approximately 84,000 clones, 95% to 98% of them present only once. The sequencing sample was made of T cells isolated from PBMCs. The receptors shown here come from a human donor in good health.

This chain connects TRBV2 to TRBJ1-1; TRBD1 aligns across 7 bases. Germline V gene data show CDR1 as SNHLY and CDR2 as FYNNEI. The ends lost 7 bases at V and 12 bases at J; junction bases unmatched: 20. The CDR3 runs 15 residues. CDR3 bases: TGTGCCAGCACCTTTGGGTCTACAGGGGCCGTGAGACCTTTCTTT. It is translated as CASTFGSTGAVRPFF.

Concerning this clone itself: The sample holds other DNA sequences that translate to the same CDR3. The chain carries TRBV7-2 and TRBJ2-7, with D maybe TRBD1 (5 bases). The V gene's germline CDR1 is SGHTA and CDR2 FQGNSA. The CDR3 has 14 amino acids. V gave up 5 bases and J gave up 6 bases, with 17 bases separating them. CDR3 sequence: CASSTHTARGEQYF. The CDR3 DNA reads as TGTGCCAGCAGCACTCACACTGCTAGGGGCGAGCAGTACTTC. Filled out from reference TRBV7-2 and TRBJ2-7, the complete variable domain reads GAGVSQSPSNKVTEKGKDVELRCDPISGHTALYWYRQSLGQGLEFLIYFQGNSAPDKSGLPSDRFSAERTGGSVSTLTIQRTQQEDSAVYLCASSTHTARGEQYFGPGTRLTVT.

The V gene is TRBV6-6, the J gene TRBJ2-1; 7 nucleotides line up with TRBD2. CDR1 is MNHNY and CDR2 is SVGAGI in the germline V gene (reference sequence). The CDR3 length is 15 residues. The junction had 14 bases not matched to a gene; V was cut back by 10 bases and J by 5 bases. The CDR3 region has the DNA TGTGCCACCCTGGGGAGGGCCAGAGGTGACAATGAGCAGTTCTTC. This gives the protein CATLGRARGDNEQFF.

V usage is TRBV5-1 and J usage is TRBJ1-2; a possible D gene is TRBD1 (5 bases). The V gene lost 1 base and the J gene lost 4 bases, with 11 bases spanning the gap. CDR3 length: 14 residues. Germline-derived CDR1 and CDR2 are SGHRS and YFSETQ. The CDR3 region is CASSLYVGGYGYTF. DNA for the CDR3: TGCGCCAGCAGCTTGTACGTGGGGGGCTATGGCTACACCTTC.

In its sample, this clone was seen once. The chain recombines TRBV27 with TRBJ2-3, with D perhaps TRBD1 (6 bases). Trimming cost V 8 bases and J 0 bases, with 9 bases left between them. Per germline, CDR1 MNHEY and CDR2 SMNVEV (reference sequence). CDR3 size: 13 residues. CDR3 in DNA: TGTGCCAGCGAGGACAGAAGCACAGATACGCAGTATTTT. It yields the protein CASEDRSTDTQYF.

The rearrangement uses TRBV5-6 and TRBJ1-1, with 12 bases fitting TRBD1. V trimming: 0 bases; J trimming: 7 bases; junction bases outside the gene matches: 7. From germline, CDR1 is SGHDT and CDR2 YYEEEE. The CDR3 totals 16 residues. For the CDR3, the DNA is TGTGCCAGCAGCTTGGAGGGGACAGGGGGCACCGTTGAAGCTTTCTTT. It specifies CASSLEGTGGTVEAFF.

A single count supports this clone. The chain carries TRBV5-5 and TRBJ1-2, with 9 bases aligning to TRBD1. The CDR3 spans 18 residues. Looked up from germline, CDR1 is SGHKS and CDR2 is YYEKEE (reference sequence). After removal of 5 bases from V and 4 bases from J, the junction contained 18 bases not matched to a gene. The chain's CDR3 is CASSKSAGQGRGGYGYTF. The CDR3 DNA is TGTGCCAGCAGTAAAAGTGCAGGACAGGGGCGCGGTGGCTATGGCTACACCTTC.

J is TRBJ2-7 and V is TRBV4-2; tentatively, D is TRBD2 (6 bases). V lost 4 bases and J lost 3, with 13 bases in between. The CDR3 totals 14 residues. Germline CDR1 LGHNA, CDR2 YNFKEQ. This chain's CDR3 is CASSPWASDYEQYF. The CDR3 region has the DNA TGTGCCAGCAGCCCCTGGGCTAGCGACTACGAGCAGTACTTC.

The rearrangement links TRBV10-3 to TRBJ2-1; the match to TRBD2 covers 8 bases. The CDR3 totals 18 residues. Trimming at V came to 2 bases and at J to 0 bases, leaving 9 bases not matched to a gene. Germline V gene data show CDR1 as ENHRY and CDR2 as SYGVKD. CDR3 in DNA: TGTGCCATCAGTGAGCTGCGGGGGGTCCTGAGCTCCTACAATGAGCAGTTCTTC. It specifies CAISELRGVLSSYNEQFF.

J is TRBJ1-4 and V is TRBV12-1; the D call of TRBD1 is as the table states it, not checked on the DNA. TRBV12-1 has pseudogene status. The CDR3 spans 16 residues. CDR3 sequence (DNA): TGTGCCAGCAGCGCCCCTCCCGGGACAAAGAATGAAAAACTGTTTTTT. Amino acids: CASSAPPGTKNEKLFF.

This chain links TRBV9 with TRBJ1-4, with D perhaps TRBD1 (5 bases). Trimming took off 0 bases at V and 3 bases at J, with 9 bases between the two ends. This CDR3 comprises 15 residues. Germline V gene sequence: CDR1 SGDLS, CDR2 YYNGEE. The CDR3 is CASSVAGGANEKLFF. The CDR3 nucleotides read TGTGCCAGCAGCGTAGCTGGGGGGGCTAATGAAAAACTGTTTTTT. The variable domain in full, with the rest retrieved from reference TRBV9 and TRBJ1-4, is DSGVTQTPKHLITATGQRVTLRCSPRSGDLSVYWYQQSLDQGLQFLIQYYNGEERAKGNILERFSAQQFPDLHSELNLSSLELGDSALYFCASSVAGGANEKLFFGSGTQLSVL.

This chain links TRBV18 with TRBJ2-2; 8 bases line up with TRBD2. The V and J ends lost 6 bases and 5 bases, in that order; junction bases with no gene match: 14. Germline values: CDR1 KGHSH, CDR2 LQKENI. The CDR3 extends over 17 amino acids. CDR3 in DNA: TGTGCCAGCTCTCCTATCTTAAGCGGGAGTGGTACCGGGGAGCTGTTTTTT. Encoded protein: CASSPILSGSGTGELFF.

The CDR3, as DNA: TGTGCCAGCAGTTACTCCCAGGGACAGGGGCACACCATATATTTT. Residues: CASSYSQGQGHTIYF. This chain uses TRBV6-5 with TRBJ1-3; 10 bases map to TRBD1. The germline V gene encodes CDR1 MNHEY and CDR2 SVGAGI. The CDR3 covers 15 residues. Losses at the gene ends were 0 bases for V and 8 bases for J; bases not matched to a gene: 4.